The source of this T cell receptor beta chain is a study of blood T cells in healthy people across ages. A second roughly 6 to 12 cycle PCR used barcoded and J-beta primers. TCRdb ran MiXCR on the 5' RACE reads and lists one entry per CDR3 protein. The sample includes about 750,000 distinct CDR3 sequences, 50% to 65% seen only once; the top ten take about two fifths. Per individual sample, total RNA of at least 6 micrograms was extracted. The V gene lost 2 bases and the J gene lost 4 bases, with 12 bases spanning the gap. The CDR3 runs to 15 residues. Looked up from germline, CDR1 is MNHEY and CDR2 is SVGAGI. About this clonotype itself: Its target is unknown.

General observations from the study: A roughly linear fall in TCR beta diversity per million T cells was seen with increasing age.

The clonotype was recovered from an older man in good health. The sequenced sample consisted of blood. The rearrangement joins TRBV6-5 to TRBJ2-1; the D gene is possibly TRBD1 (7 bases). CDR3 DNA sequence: TGTGCCAGCAGTTACATGCAGGGGGGATACAATGAGCAGTTCTTC. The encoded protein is CASSYMQGGYNEQFF.